Shown below are 10 T cell receptor beta chains from a single sample sequenced in a study of T cells after yellow fever vaccination. MiXCR, applied by TCRdb to the 5' RACE reads, yields one record per CDR3 protein. The profile shows 400,000 or so distinct CDR3 sequences, roughly 10% of them singletons. The specimen comprised PBMCs, sampled on the day of the first yellow fever vaccination. The receptors derive from a man younger than 35 who received the YFV17D yellow fever vaccine.

This clonotype was counted between two and nine times. The genes are TRBV29-1 and TRBJ2-1, with D hard to call. Trimming cost V 6 bases and J 0 bases, with 15 bases left between them. The germline CDR1 and CDR2 sequences are SQVTM and ANQGSEA. This CDR3 spans 15 amino acids. The CDR3 reads CSVLLPTPSYNEQFF. Written as DNA, the CDR3 is TGCAGCGTCCTCCTTCCGACTCCCTCCTACAATGAGCAGTTCTTC.

This clonotype was observed a few times. The chain links TRBV3-1 to TRBJ2-7; 10 nucleotides align to TRBD1. Germline CDR1 and CDR2: LGHDT and YNNKEL (reference sequence). After removal of 2 bases from V and 6 bases from J, the junction contained 7 bases not matched to a gene. The CDR3 is made up of 15 amino acids. The CDR3 reads CASSQSATGGGEQYV. The CDR3 bases are TGTGCCAGCAGCCAATCCGCGACAGGGGGCGGCGAGCAGTACGTC.

As concerns this clonotype: An end of the junction differs from the germline gene, which may be a read error. V gene TRBV12-3 or TRBV12-4 combines with J gene TRBJ2-4, with 9 bases aligning to TRBD1. This CDR3 has 18 residues. For the CDR3, the DNA is TGTACCAGCAGTTTCGGGACAGGGAACGAGCTAGCCAAAAACATTCAGTACTTC. Protein sequence: CTSSFGTGNELAKNIQYF.

There are a few counts of this clonotype. The rearrangement uses TRBV20-1 and TRBJ2-6; possibly TRBD1 for D (6 bases). The V end lost 5 bases, the J end lost 0 bases, and 14 bases lay between the germline ends. CDR1 DFQATT and CDR2 SNEGSKA come from the germline V gene (reference sequence). The CDR3 runs 16 residues. The CDR3 region has the DNA TGCAGTGCTTTCACAGGGCTCGGCTCTGGGGCCAACGTCCTGACTTTC. It codes for CSAFTGLGSGANVLTF.

This clonotype has a handful of counts. J is TRBJ2-3 and V is TRBV20-1; no definite D call. Germline CDR1 is DFQATT and CDR2 is SNEGSKA (reference sequence). Trimming left V 2 bases short and J 9 bases short, with 9 bases between. This CDR3 contains 11 residues. The CDR3, as DNA: TGCAGTGCTAGAACTGGAGCCACGCAGTATTTT. This codes for CSARTGATQYF.

This clonotype was picked up a small number of times. For the CDR3, the DNA is TGTGCCAGCAGTACCGGTGCCGGCTACGAGCAGTACGTC. It is translated as CASSTGAGYEQYV. The J gene is TRBJ2-7, the V gene TRBV28; no clear D gene. Per the germline V gene, CDR1 is MDHEN and CDR2 is SYDVKM. V was pared by 5 bases and J by 3 bases, with 11 bases between. The CDR3 contains 13 residues.

The V gene is TRBV2, the J gene TRBJ2-7; 7 bases map to TRBD1. Germline loops: CDR1 SNHLY, CDR2 FYNNEI. V trimming: 5 bases; J trimming: 6 bases; junction bases outside the gene matches: 4. The CDR3 extends over 12 amino acids. The CDR3 DNA reads TGTGCCAGCAGTCCGACAGGGTCCGAGCAGTACGTC. Its protein product is CASSPTGSEQYV.

This clonotype was seen more than once but under ten times. The genes are TRBV28 and TRBJ2-1; D is ambiguous. The ends were cut back, 7 bases at V and 3 bases at J, with 13 bases in the middle. The CDR3 sequence is 14 residues long. Germline V lookup: CDR1 MDHEN, CDR2 SYDVKM. CDR3 sequence: CASTSGTFYNEQFF. As DNA, the CDR3 is TGTGCCAGCACCTCCGGCACCTTCTACAATGAGCAGTTCTTC.

The chain recombines TRBV18 with TRBJ2-7, with D perhaps TRBD1 or TRBD2 (5 bases each). Germline V gives CDR1 KGHSH, CDR2 LQKENI. The V gene lost 0 bases and the J gene lost 5 bases, with 14 bases spanning the gap. The CDR3 loop spans 15 amino acids. The CDR3 protein is CASSPPSHGDDEQYF. DNA for the CDR3: TGTGCCAGCTCACCACCGAGCCACGGGGACGACGAGCAGTACTTC. Full variable domain (rest looked up from reference TRBV18 and TRBJ2-7): NAGVMQNPRHLVRRRGQEARLRCSPMKGHSHVYWYRQLPEEGLKFMVYLQKENIIDESGMPKERFSAEFPKEGPSILRIQQVVRGDSAAYFCASSPPSHGDDEQYFGPGTRLTVT.

This clonotype occurred once. V is TRBV20-1 and J is TRBJ1-5, with 7 bases lining up with TRBD1. Germline CDR1 reads DFQATT; CDR2 reads SNEGSKA (reference sequence). V lost 0 bases to trimming and J lost 7 bases; unmatched junction nucleotides: 3. This CDR3 region has 13 residues. The CDR3 DNA sequence: TGCAGTGCTAGAGATCCAGGGGGACAGCCCCAGCATTTT. It translates to CSARDPGGQPQHF.